The T cell receptor beta chain described here comes from a study of blood T cell repertoires in COVID-19. V dropped 6 bases and J dropped 10 bases, with 18 bases sitting between them. Germline values: CDR1 SNHLY, CDR2 FYNNEI. The CDR3 runs to 13 residues. Assay used: immunoSEQ multiplex PCR; TCRdb lists only in-frame clones, some missing. Of roughly 500,000 clones in the sample, 89% are singletons; the top ten hold approximately 0.9%. The chain has TRBV2 and TRBJ1-1, with D tentatively TRBD1 (5 bases). The receptor comes from a young man with COVID-19, enrolled during active disease. What was sequenced was peripheral blood. The DNA for the CDR3 is TGTGCCAGCAGGGAGGACCTCCGGGGGTCAGCTTTCTTT. Translating it yields CASREDLRGSAFF. The whole variable domain, remainder taken from reference TRBV2 and TRBJ1-1, is EPEVTQTPSHQVTQMGQEVILRCVPISNHLYFYWYRQILGQKVEFLVSFYNNEISEKSEIFDDQFSVERPDGSNFTLKIRSTKLEDSAMYFCASREDLRGSAFFGQGTRLTVV.